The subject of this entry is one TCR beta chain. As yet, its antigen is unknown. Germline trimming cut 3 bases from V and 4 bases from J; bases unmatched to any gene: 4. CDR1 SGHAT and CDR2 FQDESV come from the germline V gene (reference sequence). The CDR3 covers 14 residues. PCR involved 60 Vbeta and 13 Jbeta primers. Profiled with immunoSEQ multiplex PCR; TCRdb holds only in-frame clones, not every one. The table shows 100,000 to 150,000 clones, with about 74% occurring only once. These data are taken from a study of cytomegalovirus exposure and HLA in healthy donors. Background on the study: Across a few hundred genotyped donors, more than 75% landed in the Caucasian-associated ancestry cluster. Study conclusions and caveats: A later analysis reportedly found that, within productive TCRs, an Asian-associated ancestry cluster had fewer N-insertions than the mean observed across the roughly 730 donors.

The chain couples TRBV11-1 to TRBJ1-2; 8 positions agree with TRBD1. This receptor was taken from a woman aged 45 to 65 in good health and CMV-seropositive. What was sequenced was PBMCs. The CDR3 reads CASSLAGTGYGYTF. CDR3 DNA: TGTGCCAGCAGCTTGGCCGGGACAGGCTATGGCTACACCTTC.